The sequence of this T cell receptor beta chain was determined in a study of shared clonotypes between healthy human individuals. Study in general: Donors consisted of two women and a few men between 18 and 49.

Germline values: CDR1 LGHNA, CDR2 YSLEER. There are 17 residues in the CDR3. After removal of 2 bases from V and 3 bases from J, the junction contained 9 bases not matched to a gene. Sequenced by immunoSEQ multiplex PCR; TCRdb stores in-frame clones only, minus some. This table holds about 2.1 million clones, around 93% found once. Notes on this clone: Its specificity is not known.

General study results and limits: Sharing of clonotypes among donors was expected to vary with sequencing depth.

Terminally differentiated effector memory CD45RA+ cells were excluded from the naive CD8 cells, which were CD45RO-negative and positively selected for CCR7. Caucasian adults living in Nashville, Tennessee, provided all samples. This TCR derives from a man aged 18-30 years in good health. Some clones in this sample may be carry-over from other donors' samples. Source material: naive CD8+ T cells from PBMCs. The rearrangement links TRBV4-3 to TRBJ2-3, with 9 bases lining up with TRBD2. Here the CDR3 reads CASSQKAGGRGTDTQYF. The DNA of the CDR3 is TGCGCCAGCAGCCAAAAAGCGGGAGGCCGGGGTACAGATACGCAGTATTTT.